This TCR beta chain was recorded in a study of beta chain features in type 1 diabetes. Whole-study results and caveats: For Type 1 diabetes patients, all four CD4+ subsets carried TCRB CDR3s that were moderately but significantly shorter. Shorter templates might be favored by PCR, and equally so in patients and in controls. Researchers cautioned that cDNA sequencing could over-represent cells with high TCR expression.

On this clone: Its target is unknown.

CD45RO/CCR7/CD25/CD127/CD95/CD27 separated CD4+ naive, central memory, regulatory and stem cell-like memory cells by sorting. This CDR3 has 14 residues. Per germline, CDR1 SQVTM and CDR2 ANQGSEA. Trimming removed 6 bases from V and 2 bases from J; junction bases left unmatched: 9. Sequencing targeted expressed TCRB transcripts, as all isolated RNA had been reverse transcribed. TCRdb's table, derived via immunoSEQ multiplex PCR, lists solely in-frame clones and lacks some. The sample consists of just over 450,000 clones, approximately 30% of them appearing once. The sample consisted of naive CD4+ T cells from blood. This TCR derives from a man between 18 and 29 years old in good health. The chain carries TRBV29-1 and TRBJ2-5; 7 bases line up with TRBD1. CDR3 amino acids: CSVCRTGSQETQYF. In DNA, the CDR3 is TGCAGCGTCTGCAGGACAGGCTCTCAAGAGACCCAGTACTTC.